This T cell receptor beta chain was documented in a study of CD8+ T cells in alopecia areata. The study's findings and limits: Scalp clonality and expanded CD8+ clones among the top 100 fell significantly with tofacitinib.

V was shortened by 4 bases and J by 2 bases, with 6 bases between the two germline ends. There are 12 residues in the CDR3. Germline CDR1 is SQVTM and CDR2 is ANQGSEA. Described treatment: oral pan-JAK inhibitor, 5-10 mg twice daily. Alopecia areata patients had lesional scalp punch biopsies and peripheral blood taken from them. About this clone: The antigen remains undetermined.

RNA extraction was followed by reverse transcription into cDNA, which acted as the sequencing template. The table came from immunoSEQ multiplex PCR; TCRdb's copy has only in-frame clones and leaves some out. Seen here are about 270,000 clones, approximately 60% observed once, and the top ten hold 0.8% to 1%. Sequenced here: CD4+ T cells sorted from blood, sampled at week 52, from a patient treated with tofacitinib. The sequence was collected from a human donor with alopecia areata. The chain recombines TRBV29-1 with TRBJ2-1; D is possibly TRBD2 (6 bases). As DNA, the CDR3 is TGCAGCGTTGGGGGGGCCTACAATGAGCAGTTCTTC. Amino acids: CSVGGAYNEQFF.